The rows below give T cell receptor beta chains drawn from one sample of a study of shared clonotypes between healthy human individuals. Assay: immunoSEQ multiplex PCR; the TCRdb copy retains only in-frame clones and omits some. The sample contains about 2.1 million clones, just over 90% of which appear only once. Source material: naive CD8+ T cells from PBMCs. These receptors were collected from a man between 18 and 29 years old in good health. Some clones in this sample may be carry-over from other donors' samples. The CDR3 runs from the conserved cysteine through the conserved F or W. The order of the fields is clone size, D gene, J gene, V gene, CDR3 DNA, CDR3 protein. D genes are given only for firm matches. Some rows mark clone size as missing; the rest say once, few, many or name a class of expanded clone.

>NA|TRBD2|TRBJ2-2|TRBV2
TGTGCCAGCAGTGAACTAGCGGGAAGGCGGAACACCGGGGAGCTGTTTTTT
CASSELAGRRNTGELFF
>NA|NA|TRBJ2-1|TRBV7-8
TGTGCCAGCAGCTTAGCCGTTTTGCGGGTACGCTCCTACAATGAGCAGTTCTTC
CASSLAVLRVRSYNEQFF
>NA|TRBD1|TRBJ1-3|TRBV4-3
TGCGCCAGCAGCCAAGATCGATGGACAGGTGGAAACACCATATATTTT
CASSQDRWTGGNTIYF
>NA|NA|TRBJ2-2|TRBV4-3
TGCGCCAGCAGCCCCAGCCCCGGGGAGCTGTTTTTT
CASSPSPGELFF
>NA|NA|TRBJ2-2|TRBV6-6
TGTGCCAGCAGTTACACGCCAGGGGAGCTGTTTTTT
CASSYTPGELFF
>once|NA|TRBJ2-1|TRBV5-6
TGTGCCAGCAGCTTGTCTCTTGGGAATGAGCAGTTCTTC
CASSLSLGNEQFF
>NA|NA|TRBJ1-5|TRBV27
TGTGCCAGCAGTTCCCGCGGGCAGAGCAATCAGCCCCAGCATTTT
CASSSRGQSNQPQHF
>NA|NA|TRBJ2-4|TRBV9
TGTGCCAGCAGCCCCGAGGGTCGGGCGAAGCAGTACTTC
CASSPEGRAKQYF
>NA|TRBD1|TRBJ1-1|TRBV5-1
TGCGCCAGCAGCTTGACAGGGGTCGGCACTGAAGCTTTCTTT
CASSLTGVGTEAFF
>NA|TRBD2|TRBJ2-3|TRBV13
TGTGCCAGCAGCTTATGGCGGGAGGGCACAGATACGCAGTATTTT
CASSLWREGTDTQYF
>NA|TRBD1|TRBJ1-1|TRBV28
TGTGCCAGCCAGGGGGCATGGAACACTGAAGCTTTCTTT
CASQGAWNTEAFF
>NA|NA|TRBJ2-3|TRBV4-3
TGCGCCAGCAGCCAAGACAGGCTAGGGTCAGATACGCAGTATTTT
CASSQDRLGSDTQYF
>NA|NA|TRBJ2-7|TRBV11-2
TGTGCCAGCAGCTCTCCGGGCGATCCCTCCCATTACGAGCAGTACTTC
CASSSPGDPSHYEQYF
>once|NA|TRBJ2-5|TRBV7-9
TGTGCCAGCAGCTTAAATGCGTACGAGACCCAGTACTTC
CASSLNAYETQYF
>NA|NA|TRBJ2-3|TRBV19
TGTGCCAGTAGTATAGCGGCTAGCCCCAGCACAGATACGCAGTATTTT
CASSIAASPSTDTQYF
>NA|TRBD1|TRBJ2-7|TRBV30
TGTGCCTGGAGTCCGCCGGGGACAGGGGGCTACGAGCAGTACTTC
CAWSPPGTGGYEQYF
>NA|NA|TRBJ1-2|TRBV9
TGTGCCAGCAGCTCCACAGGTTCGGCTGTCTATGGCTACACCTTC
CASSSTGSAVYGYTF
>NA|NA|TRBJ2-3|TRBV7-3
TGTGCCAGCAGCTTAATAGCTCGGGGGAGGTCTGATACGCAGTATTTT
CASSLIARGRSDTQYF
>NA|NA|TRBJ1-5|TRBV28
TGTGCCAGCAGTTTAGTTTACAGGAGTGATCAGCCCCAGCATTTT
CASSLVYRSDQPQHF
>NA|NA|TRBJ2-3|TRBV10-3
TGTGCCATCAGTGATGGGGGGCCTCGGTCTAGCGGAGCTTACACAGATACGCAGTATTTT
CAISDGGPRSSGAYTDTQYF
>NA|NA|TRBJ1-2|TRBV7-2
TGTGCCAGCAGGGATCCTGGGGGCCAGGTTCATGGCTACACCTTC
CASRDPGGQVHGYTF
>NA|NA|TRBJ2-7|TRBV7-9
TGTGCCAGCAGCTTAGGTCTGTCGATTTTGTACTTC
CASSLGLSILYF
>NA|NA|TRBJ1-2|TRBV13
TGTGCCAGCAGCACACTCGGTTCTCAGCGTGGCTACACCTTC
CASSTLGSQRGYTF
>NA|TRBD1|TRBJ2-1|TRBV19
TGTGCCAGTAGTCAGACAGGGAGCTCCTACAATGAGCAGTTCTTC
CASSQTGSSYNEQFF
>NA|NA|TRBJ1-4|TRBV10-2
TGCGCCAGCAGCCTTGGGGGAGGTCCTAATGAAAAACTGTTTTTT
CASSLGGGPNEKLFF